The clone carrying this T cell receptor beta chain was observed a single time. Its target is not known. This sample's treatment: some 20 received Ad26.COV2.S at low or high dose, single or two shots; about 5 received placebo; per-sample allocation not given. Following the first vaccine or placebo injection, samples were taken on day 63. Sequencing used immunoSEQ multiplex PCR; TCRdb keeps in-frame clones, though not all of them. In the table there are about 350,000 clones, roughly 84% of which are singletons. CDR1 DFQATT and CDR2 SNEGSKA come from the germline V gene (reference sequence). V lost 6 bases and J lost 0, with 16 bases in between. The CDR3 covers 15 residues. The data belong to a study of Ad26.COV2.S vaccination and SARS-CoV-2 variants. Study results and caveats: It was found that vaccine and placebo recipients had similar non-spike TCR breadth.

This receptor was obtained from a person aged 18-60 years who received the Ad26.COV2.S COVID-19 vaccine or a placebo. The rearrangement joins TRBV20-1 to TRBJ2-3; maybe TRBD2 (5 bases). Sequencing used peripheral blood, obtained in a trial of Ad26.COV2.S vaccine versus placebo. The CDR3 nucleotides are TGCAGTGCCAGTCGGGGTAGTCTTAGCACAGATACGCAGTATTTT. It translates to CSASRGSLSTDTQYF.